Below, 28 T cell receptor beta chains from the same sample are listed, as sequenced in a study of blood T cell repertoires in COVID-19. The table came from immunoSEQ multiplex PCR; TCRdb's copy has only in-frame clones and leaves some out. The table records under 350,000 clones, around 89% of them present only once. The source material was peripheral blood. These receptors were obtained from a man aged 40-49 years with acute or convalescent COVID-19.

The rearrangement links TRBV19 to TRBJ2-1; the D gene is possibly TRBD2 (5 bases). V lost 5 bases, J lost 10 bases, and 24 bases lay in between. Germline assignment: CDR1 LNHDA and CDR2 SQIVND (reference sequence). The CDR3 sequence is 16 residues long. CDR3 region: CASSPVVAPRSGEQFF. In DNA, the CDR3 is TGTGCCAGTAGTCCCGTAGTCGCCCCTCGTTCGGGGGAGCAGTTCTTC.

This CDR3 reads CASSFHRQGTEAFF. In DNA form, the CDR3 reads TGTGCCAGTAGTTTCCACAGACAGGGCACTGAAGCTTTCTTT. The chain combines TRBV19 with TRBJ1-1; 7 bases line up with TRBD1. The germline gives CDR1 LNHDA, CDR2 SQIVND (reference sequence). The trim removed 5 bases at V and 4 bases at J, leaving 7 bases unmatched. This CDR3 is 14 amino acids long. Complete variable domain (other parts from reference TRBV19 and TRBJ1-1): DGGITQSPKYLFRKEGQNVTLSCEQNLNHDAMYWYRQDPGQGLRLIYYSQIVNDFQKGDIAEGYSVSREKKESFPLTVTSAQKNPTAFYLCASSFHRQGTEAFFGQGTRLTVV.

The chain has TRBV19 and TRBJ2-1, with 7 bases identical to TRBD2. V shed 3 bases, J shed 2 bases, and the junction held 7 bases outside the gene matches. The CDR3 contains 16 residues. Germline CDR1 is LNHDA and CDR2 is SQIVND (reference sequence). The CDR3 sequence is CASSISGGGPYNEQFF. In nucleotides, the CDR3 is TGTGCCAGTAGTATTTCAGGCGGGGGACCCTACAATGAGCAGTTCTTC.

The chain carries TRBV5-1 and TRBJ1-1; no reliable D call. Germline assignment: CDR1 SGHRS and CDR2 YFSETQ. Trimming took 4 bases from V and 4 from J, leaving 17 bases between them. CDR3 length equals 15 residues. CDR3 nucleotide sequence: TGCGCCAGCAGCCTGCCCGGGTCCTTGGCCACTGAAGCTTTCTTT. This encodes CASSLPGSLATEAFF.

CDR3 DNA sequence: TGTGCCAGCAGCGTGGGCGGCACTGCTAATGAAAAACTGTTTTTT. It translates to CASSVGGTANEKLFF. The chain couples TRBV5-4 to TRBJ1-4, with D unclear. This CDR3 spans 15 amino acids. The germline gives CDR1 SGHNT, CDR2 YYREEE (reference sequence). V lost 4 bases and J 3 bases, leaving 13 bases between the germline ends.

The rearrangement joins TRBV24-1 to TRBJ1-2; D is possibly TRBD1 (5 bases). This CDR3 is built from 15 residues. Trimming stripped 4 bases from V and 4 bases from J, with 15 bases between. Germline V gene lookup returns CDR1 KGHDR and CDR2 SFDVKD. The CDR3 loop is CATSDRTGLPYGYTF. The CDR3, as DNA: TGTGCCACCAGTGACCGAACAGGTTTACCCTATGGCTACACCTTC.

This rearrangement joins TRBV7-9 to TRBJ1-1, with unresolved D. There are 13 residues in the CDR3. Trimming shortened V by 5 bases and J by 6 bases, and 13 bases separated the two germline ends. Germline V gene lookup returns CDR1 SEHNR and CDR2 FQNEAQ (reference sequence). CDR3 coding DNA: TGTGCCAGCAGCCCGGGAGTCCTCCCTGAAGCTTTCTTT. This sequence encodes CASSPGVLPEAFF. Complete variable domain (other parts from reference TRBV7-9 and TRBJ1-1): DTGVSQNPRHKITKRGQNVTFRCDPISEHNRLYWYRQTLGQGPEFLTYFQNEAQLEKSRLLSDRFSAERPKGSFSTLEIQRTEQGDSAMYLCASSPGVLPEAFFGQGTRLTVV.

J is TRBJ2-7 and V is TRBV2; 9 bases are a match to TRBD1. The length of the CDR3 is 15 residues. Germline V gene data show CDR1 as SNHLY and CDR2 as FYNNEI. Trimming removed 5 bases from V and 4 bases from J; junction bases left unmatched: 9. CDR3 protein: CASSTGTGQIYEQYF. In nucleotides, the CDR3 is TGTGCCAGCAGTACCGGGACAGGGCAGATTTACGAGCAGTACTTC.

This chain uses TRBV15 with TRBJ1-2; D possibly corresponds to TRBD1 (6 bases). This CDR3 is built from 14 residues. Between the trimmed V and J ends, which lost 2 bases and 6 bases, there was a span of 13 bases. Germline V gives CDR1 LNHNV, CDR2 YYDKDF (reference sequence). CDR3 region: CATSRSTGMDGYTF. In DNA form, the CDR3 reads TGTGCCACCAGCAGATCCACAGGGATGGATGGCTACACCTTC.

This clone was picked up one time. V usage is TRBV27 and J usage is TRBJ1-1, with TRBD1 as a possible D gene (6 bases). Germline V gene data show CDR1 as MNHEY and CDR2 as SMNVEV (reference sequence). Trimming took 5 bases from V and 5 from J, leaving 18 bases between them. This CDR3 has 15 residues. CDR3 amino acids: CASSPRVRGATEAFF. CDR3 nucleotide sequence: TGTGCCAGCAGTCCCCGGGTCCGGGGGGCAACTGAAGCTTTCTTT.

V usage is TRBV5-1 and J usage is TRBJ1-6; D is perhaps TRBD1 (6 bases). The V end was cut by 2 bases, the J end by 8 bases, with 17 bases between. This CDR3 contains 16 residues. The germline CDR1 and CDR2 sequences are SGHRS and YFSETQ. Here the CDR3 reads CASSLPRDKGYSPLHF. In DNA form, the CDR3 reads TGCGCCAGCAGCTTACCCCGGGACAAAGGGTATTCACCCCTCCACTTT.

This clone was observed once. The J gene is TRBJ1-5, the V gene TRBV30; possibly TRBD1 for D (6 bases). This CDR3 comprises 15 residues. V dropped 0 bases and J dropped 4 bases, with 13 bases sitting between them. Germline V gene data show CDR1 as GTSNPN and CDR2 as SVGIG (reference sequence). CDR3 in DNA: TGTGCCTGGAGTGTAGGGGGACCCCAAAATCAGCCCCAGCATTTT. Protein product: CAWSVGGPQNQPQHF.

The rearrangement uses TRBV7-2 and TRBJ2-2, with 8 bases aligning to TRBD1. CDR1 and CDR2 from the germline V gene are SGHTA and FQGNSA. V shed 5 bases and J 7 bases; nucleotides not matched to a gene: 6. The CDR3 covers 14 residues. The CDR3 DNA reads TGTGCCAGCAGCCGGACAGGGCGGGGCGGGGAGCTGTTTTTT. It is translated as CASSRTGRGGELFF.

The genes are TRBV24-1 and TRBJ2-3; D might be TRBD1 (6 bases). Trimming shortened V by 7 bases and J by 4 bases, and 8 bases separated the two germline ends. Germline CDR1 reads KGHDR; CDR2 reads SFDVKD. The CDR3 loop spans 12 amino acids. CDR3 DNA: TGTGCCACCAGGGACAGCTCAGATACGCAGTATTTT. Encoded protein: CATRDSSDTQYF.

This clone appeared a few times. The chain joins TRBV7-2 to TRBJ1-2; perhaps TRBD1 as D (5 bases). The germline V gene has CDR1 SGHTA and CDR2 FQGNSA. There are 13 residues in the CDR3. The V and J ends lost 3 bases and 4 bases respectively, with 9 bases between them. The CDR3: CASSFQGGYGYTF. As DNA, the CDR3 is TGTGCCAGCAGCTTCCAGGGAGGCTATGGCTACACCTTC.

Here the CDR3 DNA reads TGTGCCAGCAGTGCCACCGGGACAGCGAATAATGAAAAACTGTTTTTT. This gives the protein CASSATGTANNEKLFF. The chain couples TRBV6-1 to TRBJ1-4, with TRBD1 matching 7 bases. With 4 bases clipped from V and 4 bases from J, the junction kept 9 bases outside the gene matches. Germline lookup yields CDR1 MNHNS and CDR2 SASEGT. The CDR3 covers 16 residues.

The chain joins TRBV7-8 to TRBJ2-7; D remains unclear. The CDR3 totals 13 residues. Germline CDR1 reads SGHVS; CDR2 reads FQNEAQ. V lost 5 bases to trimming and J lost 6 bases, with 14 bases between them. The CDR3 DNA sequence: TGTGCCAGCAGCCCCATGGTTGGGCGCGAGCAGTACTTC. The encoded protein is CASSPMVGREQYF.

V is TRBV5-5 and J is TRBJ1-1; 8 bases map to TRBD1. CDR1 is SGHKS and CDR2 is YYEKEE in the germline V gene (reference sequence). This CDR3 is 13 amino acids long. Trimming removed 2 bases from V and 6 bases from J; junction bases left unmatched: 3. The CDR3 sequence: CASSFLQGAEAFF. CDR3 DNA sequence: TGTGCCAGCAGCTTCTTACAGGGGGCTGAAGCTTTCTTT.

V gene TRBV4-1 combines with J gene TRBJ2-1; 9 nucleotides agree with TRBD2. With 2 bases clipped from V and 3 bases from J, the junction kept 17 bases outside the gene matches. Germline-derived CDR1 and CDR2 are MGHRA and YSYEKL. The CDR3 spans 20 residues. CDR3 sequence (DNA): TGCGCCAGCAGCCAACCCCCCCTCGCAGGGAGGCGGGGGGGCTACAATGAGCAGTTCTTC. The encoded protein is CASSQPPLAGRRGGYNEQFF.

The J gene is TRBJ2-3, the V gene TRBV2, with a weak D call TRBD2 (6 bases). Germline CDR1 SNHLY, CDR2 FYNNEI. V was clipped by 5 bases and J by 6 bases, with 15 bases between them. This CDR3 is built from 14 residues. CDR3 nucleotides: TGTGCCAGCAGTTGGACTATTATGTCGGATACGCAGTATTTT. Translating it yields CASSWTIMSDTQYF.

The chain has TRBV7-2 and TRBJ2-1; D is uncertain. This CDR3 is built from 12 residues. The germline V and J ends were trimmed by 5 bases and 4 bases, with 6 bases remaining between them. Germline CDR1 is SGHTA and CDR2 is FQGNSA. CDR3: CASSPQYNEQFF. The CDR3 region has the DNA TGTGCCAGCAGCCCACAGTACAATGAGCAGTTCTTC.

V is TRBV2 and J is TRBJ2-7; 7 bases agree with TRBD2. Germline trimming cut 4 bases from V and 5 bases from J; bases unmatched to any gene: 8. CDR3 length: 14 amino acids. Germline CDR1 SNHLY, CDR2 FYNNEI. This CDR3 is CASSGGGMWDEQYF. The CDR3 region has the DNA TGTGCCAGCAGTGGGGGAGGGATGTGGGACGAGCAGTACTTC.

This clone was seen a handful of times. V gene TRBV5-8 combines with J gene TRBJ1-2, with 7 bases fitting TRBD1. The CDR3 has 15 amino acids. Germline loops: CDR1 SGHTS, CDR2 YDEGEE. The V gene end was trimmed by 3 bases and the J gene end by 6 bases; junction bases not matched to a gene: 11. CDR3 nucleotides: TGTGCCAGCAGCTCGGAACGACAGGGAATGGATGGCTACACCTTC. It specifies CASSSERQGMDGYTF.

The chain has TRBV10-3 and TRBJ1-1, with 7 positions matching TRBD1. Per germline, CDR1 ENHRY and CDR2 SYGVKD. The CDR3 runs 14 residues. After removal of 6 bases from V and 0 bases from J, the junction contained 4 bases not matched to a gene. The CDR3 bases are TGTGCCATCAGGGGGACAGTCATGAACACTGAAGCTTTCTTT. Protein sequence: CAIRGTVMNTEAFF.

This clone was seen only once. V is TRBV3-1 (or the pseudogene TRBV3-2) and J is TRBJ1-1; 7 bases align to TRBD1. After removal of 1 base from V and 1 base from J, the junction contained 0 bases not matched to a gene. This CDR3 is 14 amino acids long. Germline CDR1 is LGHDT and CDR2 is YNNKEL (reference sequence). The CDR3 coding sequence is TGTGCCAGCAGCCAAGGGACAGGGAACACTGAAGCTTTCTTT. This encodes CASSQGTGNTEAFF.

This chain connects TRBV5-1 to TRBJ2-2; 10 positions match TRBD2. The CDR3 is 17 residues long. Germline CDR1 reads SGHRS; CDR2 reads YFSETQ. V gave up 3 bases and J gave up 4 bases; unmatched junction bases: 9. This CDR3 is CASSSDQRGGFTGELFF. The CDR3, as DNA: TGCGCCAGCAGCTCGGACCAGCGGGGGGGCTTCACCGGGGAGCTGTTTTTT.

The chain combines TRBV18 with TRBJ2-2; D call uncertain. V lost 1 base and J 4 bases, leaving 10 bases between the germline ends. CDR3 length equals 15 residues. Germline lookup yields CDR1 KGHSH and CDR2 LQKENI. DNA for the CDR3: TGTGCCAGCTCACCACAGGTGACTCTCACCGGGGAGCTGTTTTTT. Its protein is CASSPQVTLTGELFF.

CDR3 in amino acids: CASSPRVPGEAFF. The CDR3 DNA sequence: TGCGCCAGCAGTCCCAGGGTGCCCGGTGAAGCTTTCTTT. The rearrangement uses TRBV10-1 and TRBJ1-1, with D perhaps TRBD1 (5 bases). Between the trimmed V and J ends, which lost 5 bases and 7 bases, there was a span of 14 bases. The CDR3 has 13 amino acids. The germline gives CDR1 WNHNN, CDR2 SYGVQD (reference sequence).